Following are 29 T cell receptor beta chains from one sample sequenced in a study of neurological immune-mediated disorders. TCRdb processed the 5' RACE reads anew with MiXCR; each CDR3 protein has one entry. This table has tens of thousands of distinct CDR3 sequences, nearly 25% appearing once. Time point reported: technical triplicate 2. Sequenced: PBMCs. These receptors all come from a man between 60 and 75 years old with HTLV-1-associated myelopathy (HAM/TSP).

This clonotype has a handful of counts. The rearrangement links TRBV10-3 to TRBJ2-1; 7 nucleotides match TRBD1. This CDR3 has 12 amino acids. The germline CDR1 and CDR2 sequences are ENHRY and SYGVKD. V lost 3 bases and J lost 8; bases outside the gene matches: 1. In DNA, the CDR3 is TGTGCCATCAGTGAAACAGGGGATGAGCAGTTCTTC. It specifies CAISETGDEQFF.

V gene TRBV7-9 combines with J gene TRBJ2-5, with D perhaps matching TRBD2 (6 bases). Trimming shortened V by 3 bases and J by 3 bases, and 17 bases separated the two germline ends. There are 16 residues in the CDR3. CDR1 is SEHNR and CDR2 is FQNEAQ in the germline V gene (reference sequence). CDR3 sequence: CASSFATPRTKETQYF. CDR3 coding DNA: TGTGCCAGCAGCTTCGCGACCCCAAGGACTAAAGAGACCCAGTACTTC.

This clonotype appeared many times. The V call is TRBV28, the J call TRBJ1-4; the match to TRBD1 covers 11 bases. V was pared by 6 bases and J by 8 bases, with 11 bases of the junction left unmatched. Germline-derived CDR1 and CDR2 are MDHEN and SYDVKM. The CDR3 is made up of 16 amino acids. CDR3 protein: CASRGGQGAVREKLFF. The CDR3 DNA sequence: TGTGCCAGCAGGGGCGGACAGGGGGCGGTTCGGGAAAAACTGTTTTTT.

The chain has TRBV20-1 and TRBJ2-2; TRBD1 matches 7 bases. CDR1 is DFQATT, CDR2 SNEGSKA, per germline (reference sequence). The CDR3 has 15 amino acids. V lost 4 bases and J lost 1; bases outside the gene matches: 6. In nucleotides, the CDR3 is TGCAGTGCTAACAAACAGGGGTTGAACACCGGGGAGCTGTTTTTT. Its protein product is CSANKQGLNTGELFF.

This clonotype was counted at least ten times. J is TRBJ2-3 and V is TRBV12-3 or TRBV12-4, with 7 bases that match TRBD2. J was trimmed by 3 bases and V by 4 bases; bases with no gene match: 10. The CDR3 consists of 16 residues. The CDR3 bases are TGTGCCAGCAGTTCTCGCGGGAGTTCGGCTACAGATACGCAGTATTTT. Amino acids: CASSSRGSSATDTQYF.

The table lists this clonotype with many counts. The chain couples TRBV2 to TRBJ2-7; unclear D gene. V dropped 3 bases and J dropped 2 bases, with 8 bases sitting between them. This CDR3 contains 13 residues. Germline values: CDR1 SNHLY, CDR2 FYNNEI. The CDR3 reads CASSEGFAYEQYF. The CDR3 DNA reads as TGTGCCAGCAGTGAGGGTTTCGCCTACGAGCAGTACTTC. The variable domain in full, with the rest retrieved from reference TRBV2 and TRBJ2-7, is EPEVTQTPSHQVTQMGQEVILRCVPISNHLYFYWYRQILGQKVEFLVSFYNNEISEKSEIFDDQFSVERPDGSNFTLKIRSTKLEDSAMYFCASSEGFAYEQYFGPGTRLTVT.

This clonotype was recorded at least ten times. One end of the junction fails to match germline, which may point to a read error. This sequence joins TRBV7-7 and TRBJ2-3; 7 nucleotides line up with TRBD2. This CDR3 is 14 amino acids long. The V gene's germline CDR1 is SSHAT and CDR2 FNYEAQ (reference sequence). CDR3 region: CASSLGGPGDTQYF. Written as DNA, the CDR3 is TGTGCTAGCAGCTTGGGAGGGCCGGGAGATACGCAGTATTTT.

In this sample, this clonotype turned up many times. The chain links TRBV6-6 to TRBJ1-1; tentatively, D is TRBD1 (6 bases). The CDR3 is 13 amino acids. CDR1 MNHNY and CDR2 SVGAGI come from the germline V gene (reference sequence). V was pared by 6 bases and J by 1 base, with 9 bases between. The DNA for the CDR3 is TGTGCCAGCAGAACGGACAGGAACACTGAAGCTTTCTTT. This encodes CASRTDRNTEAFF.

The chain recombines TRBV29-1 with TRBJ1-4, with D perhaps matching TRBD1 (6 bases). Germline V gene data show CDR1 as SQVTM and CDR2 as ANQGSEA. CDR3 length equals 13 residues. V was cut by 6 bases and J by 4 bases, with 12 bases left in between. CDR3 nucleotide sequence: TGCAGCGTCCGCAGGGGTAGTAATGAAAAACTGTTTTTT. Its translation: CSVRRGSNEKLFF.

This clonotype came up many times. The chain carries TRBV5-1 and TRBJ2-7, with D unclear. V lost 4 bases and J lost 6, with 11 bases in between. From germline, CDR1 is SGHRS and CDR2 YFSETQ. The CDR3 totals 12 residues. For the CDR3, the DNA is TGCGCCAGCAGCGAGTCAAGAGGCGAGCAGTACTTC. Translating gives CASSESRGEQYF.

This clonotype appeared many times. The chain joins TRBV7-9 to TRBJ1-1, with unresolved D. Germline-derived CDR1 and CDR2 are SEHNR and FQNEAQ (reference sequence). The CDR3 length is 15 residues. Trimming cost V 5 bases and J 4 bases, with 17 bases left between them. The CDR3 spells CASSAAGGWVTEAFF. In DNA, the CDR3 is TGTGCCAGCAGCGCCGCCGGAGGGTGGGTCACTGAAGCTTTCTTT. The full variable domain, its missing parts supplied by reference TRBV7-9 and TRBJ1-1, is DTGVSQNPRHKITKRGQNVTFRCDPISEHNRLYWYRQTLGQGPEFLTYFQNEAQLEKSRLLSDRFSAERPKGSFSTLEIQRTEQGDSAMYLCASSAAGGWVTEAFFGQGTRLTVV.

Remarks on this clonotype: A much larger clone differs from this one at a single base, so this may be a read error. The chain links TRBV11-3 to TRBJ2-2; TRBD1 might be the D (5 bases). V was trimmed by 9 bases and J by 4 bases, leaving 6 bases between them. Germline lookup yields CDR1 SGHNT and CDR2 YENEEA. CDR3 length: 11 residues. For the CDR3, the DNA is TGTGCCAGAAGGGGCACCGGGGAGCTGTTTTTT. Amino acids: CARRGTGELFF.

This clonotype has at least ten counts. This sequence joins TRBV7-2 and TRBJ1-5; no clear D gene. Trimming removed 1 base from V and 4 bases from J, with 5 bases in between. CDR1 and CDR2 (germline): SGHTA, FQGNSA. CDR3 length: 13 residues. CDR3 sequence (DNA): TGTGCCAGCAGCTTAGTAGCAAATCAGCCCCAGCATTTT. Residues: CASSLVANQPQHF.

There are a few counts of this clonotype. The rearrangement links TRBV30 to TRBJ2-3, with D uncertain. V gave up 1 base and J gave up 5 bases, with 22 bases separating them. This CDR3 is 17 amino acids long. Germline values: CDR1 GTSNPN, CDR2 SVGIG (reference sequence). The CDR3 DNA sequence: TGTGCCTGGAGTGCGCAGATCCATTCCCGAGAGGTAGATACGCAGTATTTT. The encoded protein is CAWSAQIHSREVDTQYF.

This clonotype was recorded many times. The chain joins TRBV4-1 to TRBJ2-2; 10 nucleotides agree with TRBD2. J lost 7 bases, V lost 2 bases, and 13 bases had no gene match. Germline-derived CDR1 and CDR2 are MGHRA and YSYEKL. The CDR3 loop spans 18 amino acids. In nucleotides, the CDR3 is TGCGCCAGCAGCCAACTCCTAGCGGGAGCCCCGGGGGGCGGGGAGCTGTTTTTT. It encodes CASSQLLAGAPGGGELFF.

Points on this clonotype: At one of its ends the junction is not consistent with the germline gene, which may arise from a read error. The J gene is TRBJ2-3, the V gene TRBV5-1, with 7 bases aligning to TRBD1. The CDR3 sequence is 15 residues long. CDR1 and CDR2 from the germline V gene are SGHRS and YFSETQ. The CDR3 region is CASSPGQASTDTHYF. DNA of the CDR3: TGCGCCAGCAGCCCAGGACAGGCAAGCACAGATACGCATTATTTT.

V and J are TRBV5-1 and TRBJ2-3, with D uncertain. Trimming stripped 0 bases from V and 7 bases from J, with 12 bases between. Germline assignment: CDR1 SGHRS and CDR2 YFSETQ. The CDR3 sequence is 14 residues long. CDR3 coding DNA: TGCGCCAGCAGCTTGGAAAGTTTCACCAATACGCAGTATTTT. As protein: CASSLESFTNTQYF.

This clonotype has ten or more counts. The rearrangement links TRBV14 to TRBJ2-5; D remains unclear. Deletions cut 1 base from V and 3 bases from J, with 3 bases between. CDR1 is SGHDN and CDR2 is FVKESK in the germline V gene. This CDR3 is 12 amino acids long. CDR3 region: CASSQVEETQYF. The CDR3, as DNA: TGTGCCAGCAGCCAAGTAGAAGAGACCCAGTACTTC.

This clonotype was counted at least ten times. The CDR3 reads CSAFTGMNTEAFF. CDR3 coding DNA: TGCAGTGCCTTTACAGGGATGAACACTGAAGCTTTCTTT. The chain has TRBV20-1 and TRBJ1-1, with a possible D match to TRBD1 (6 bases). V dropped 6 bases and J dropped 0 bases, with 11 bases sitting between them. This CDR3 spans 13 amino acids. Looked up from germline, CDR1 is DFQATT and CDR2 is SNEGSKA (reference sequence).

This clonotype was picked up many times. V is TRBV5-1 and J is TRBJ2-1; 11 bases are shared with TRBD1. Germline V gene lookup returns CDR1 SGHRS and CDR2 YFSETQ. V lost 2 bases and J lost 7; bases outside the gene matches: 2. The CDR3 is 14 residues long. CDR3 protein: CASSLGQGANEQFF. CDR3 DNA sequence: TGCGCCAGCAGCTTAGGACAGGGGGCGAATGAGCAGTTCTTC.

This clonotype came up a few times. The chain is built from TRBV20-1 and TRBJ2-7; TRBD1 is a possible D gene (5 bases). The CDR3 loop spans 16 amino acids. Germline loops: CDR1 DFQATT, CDR2 SNEGSKA (reference sequence). Trimming took 3 bases from V and 3 from J, leaving 21 bases between them. The CDR3 sequence is CSASARPRGKGYEQYF. The CDR3 DNA reads as TGCAGTGCTAGTGCCCGACCAAGGGGAAAAGGCTACGAGCAGTACTTC.

This clonotype was counted many times. The chain recombines TRBV28 with TRBJ2-1, with 8 positions matching TRBD2. The trim removed 5 bases at V and 0 bases at J, leaving 6 bases unmatched. The CDR3 sequence is 16 residues long. Germline V gene lookup returns CDR1 MDHEN and CDR2 SYDVKM. The CDR3 DNA reads as TGTGCCAGCAGTACCTTAGCGGGAAACTCCTACAATGAGCAGTTCTTC. The encoded protein is CASSTLAGNSYNEQFF.

This clonotype was detected ten times or more. This rearrangement joins TRBV5-1 to TRBJ1-5, with unresolved D. The V end lost 3 bases, the J end lost 1 base, and 8 bases lay between the germline ends. Germline loops: CDR1 SGHRS, CDR2 YFSETQ. This CDR3 region has 14 residues. CDR3 protein: CASSSDPSNQPQHF. In DNA form, the CDR3 reads TGCGCCAGCAGCTCGGACCCGAGCAATCAGCCCCAGCATTTT.

Regarding this clonotype: This may be a read error: a much more frequent sequence differs by one nucleotide. The chain combines TRBV20-1 with TRBJ1-2, with D unresolved. There are 10 residues in the CDR3. Between the trimmed V and J ends, which lost 7 bases and 8 bases, there was a span of 11 bases. CDR1 is DFQATT, CDR2 SNEGSKA, per germline (reference sequence). This chain's CDR3 is CSVMPYGYTF. CDR3 nucleotides: TGCAGTGTTATGCCCTACGGCTACACCTTC.

This chain uses TRBV4-1 with TRBJ2-7; D not resolved. V was trimmed by 0 bases and J by 7 bases, leaving 16 bases between them. Germline V gene sequence: CDR1 MGHRA, CDR2 YSYEKL. The CDR3 sequence is 15 residues long. For the CDR3, the DNA is TGCGCCAGCAGCCAAGATCAGTCTGGTTGGGTGGAGCAGTACTTC. Its translation is CASSQDQSGWVEQYF.

J is TRBJ2-7 and V is TRBV4-2; 14 nucleotides agree with TRBD2. CDR3 size: 18 residues. With 4 bases clipped from V and 0 bases from J, the junction kept 8 bases outside the gene matches. CDR1 is LGHNA, CDR2 YNFKEQ, per germline. CDR3: CASSRDGLAGGNSYEQYF. CDR3 bases: TGTGCCAGCAGCCGGGACGGACTAGCGGGAGGCAACTCCTACGAGCAGTACTTC.

There are many counts of this clonotype. The chain carries TRBV10-3 and TRBJ2-2, with 7 bases fitting TRBD2. Germline trimming cut 10 bases from V and 0 bases from J; bases unmatched to any gene: 8. Germline V gene lookup returns CDR1 ENHRY and CDR2 SYGVKD. The length of the CDR3 is 15 residues. CDR3: CATVGGLTNTGELFF. CDR3 bases: TGTGCCACCGTCGGGGGGTTAACGAACACCGGGGAGCTGTTTTTT.

This clonotype was detected ten times or more. The chain combines TRBV10-3 with TRBJ2-5; D gene uncertain. Germline assignment: CDR1 ENHRY and CDR2 SYGVKD. V was pared by 10 bases and J by 3 bases, with 12 bases between. The CDR3 loop spans 12 amino acids. The CDR3 DNA is TGTGCCACGACGGACGGAGAAGAGACCCAGTACTTC. This sequence encodes CATTDGEETQYF.

This clonotype has a count of ten or more. The genes are TRBV5-1 and TRBJ2-1, with D possibly being TRBD2 (6 bases). Germline assignment: CDR1 SGHRS and CDR2 YFSETQ. V lost 0 bases and J 9 bases, leaving 10 bases between the germline ends. This CDR3 comprises 13 residues. The CDR3 coding sequence is TGCGCCAGCAGCTTGGCCACGGAGGGTGAGCAGTTCTTC. Translating gives CASSLATEGEQFF.